These 12 T cell receptor beta chains were all obtained from the same sample, sequenced in a study of Tregs in tolerant kidney transplant recipients. TCRdb's table, derived via immunoSEQ multiplex PCR, lists solely in-frame clones and lacks some. This repertoire shows more than 75,000 clones, approximately 93% found once; its top ten account for 0.46%. This sample comprised CD4+ T cells from blood, obtained before the transplant. The receptor source for this set is a human donor who received a combined kidney and bone marrow transplant.

The table lists this clone with a few counts. The chain recombines TRBV18 with TRBJ1-4; the match to TRBD1 covers 7 bases. This CDR3 comprises 13 residues. V trimming: 5 bases; J trimming: 9 bases; junction bases outside the gene matches: 6. Germline V gene sequence: CDR1 KGHSH, CDR2 LQKENI. This CDR3 is CASSDDRAKKLFF. The CDR3 bases are TGTGCCAGCTCAGATGACAGGGCTAAAAAACTGTTTTTT.

The chain is built from TRBV18 and TRBJ1-2; D remains unclear. Trimming cost V 5 bases and J 4 bases, with 17 bases left between them. CDR1 is KGHSH and CDR2 is LQKENI in the germline V gene. The CDR3 is made up of 15 amino acids. CDR3 sequence (DNA): TGTGCCAGCTCATTAAATGGGCAACTCCGCTATGGCTACACCTTC. This translates into CASSLNGQLRYGYTF.

This chain connects TRBV7-2 to TRBJ2-5, with no clear D. Trimming took 5 bases from V and 4 from J, leaving 11 bases between them. The CDR3 extends over 13 amino acids. Per the germline V gene, CDR1 is SGHTA and CDR2 is FQGNSA. CDR3 region: CASSPERRETQYF. For the CDR3, the DNA is TGTGCCAGCAGCCCAGAACGGAGAGAGACCCAGTACTTC.

The chain uses TRBV18 and TRBJ1-3, with 7 bases fitting TRBD1. The CDR3 has 19 amino acids. V was pared by 0 bases and J by 4 bases, with 15 bases of the junction left unmatched. Germline V gene sequence: CDR1 KGHSH, CDR2 LQKENI. CDR3 protein: CASSPPATGPRASGNTIYF. DNA of the CDR3: TGTGCCAGCTCACCACCAGCGACAGGGCCGCGAGCATCCGGAAACACCATATATTTT.

This chain links TRBV5-1 with TRBJ2-7, with D possibly TRBD1 on 6 matching bases. The V gene's germline CDR1 is SGHRS and CDR2 YFSETQ. This CDR3 spans 15 amino acids. The ends were cut back, 2 bases at V and 1 base at J, with 13 bases in the middle. This chain's CDR3 is CASSLYRDTSYEQYF. Here the CDR3 DNA reads TGCGCCAGCAGCTTATATCGGGACACGTCCTACGAGCAGTACTTC. Using reference TRBV5-1 and TRBJ2-7 for the parts outside the CDR3, the full variable domain is KAGVTQTPRYLIKTRGQQVTLSCSPISGHRSVSWYQQTPGQGLQFLFEYFSETQRNKGNFPGRFSGRQFSNSRSEMNVSTLELGDSALYLCASSLYRDTSYEQYFGPGTRLTVT.

The V gene is TRBV5-1, the J gene TRBJ2-5, with a weak D call TRBD2 (6 bases). In germline, CDR1 is SGHRS, CDR2 YFSETQ. The CDR3 consists of 16 residues. V was cut by 5 bases and J by 5 bases, with 22 bases left in between. CDR3 in DNA: TGCGCCAGCAGGGCTGGAGGGACGGTCAAGGGGGAGACCCAGTACTTC. Its protein is CASRAGGTVKGETQYF.

J is TRBJ1-5 and V is TRBV7-9; 9 bases fit TRBD1. Germline loops: CDR1 SEHNR, CDR2 FQNEAQ (reference sequence). This CDR3 region has 16 residues. Trimming removed 4 bases from V and 6 bases from J; junction bases left unmatched: 10. DNA for the CDR3: TGTGCCAGCAGCTCCACCGGGACAGGGAAAGGTCAGCCCCAGCATTTT. Translating gives CASSSTGTGKGQPQHF.

The V gene is TRBV14, the J gene TRBJ2-7; 7 bases fit TRBD2. The CDR3 loop spans 14 amino acids. Germline V gene lookup returns CDR1 SGHDN and CDR2 FVKESK. The ends lost 1 base at V and 6 bases at J; junction bases unmatched: 6. CDR3: CASSQVTRGCEQYF. CDR3 bases: TGTGCCAGCAGCCAAGTGACGCGGGGGTGCGAGCAGTACTTC.

This sequence joins TRBV5-1 and TRBJ1-3; 9 bases agree with TRBD1. Germline V gives CDR1 SGHRS, CDR2 YFSETQ. The CDR3 covers 16 residues. With V trimmed by 4 bases and J by 2 bases, 7 bases remained unmatched. CDR3 sequence reads: CASSAGQGSTGNTIYF. The CDR3 nucleotides read TGCGCCAGCAGCGCGGGACAGGGCTCTACTGGAAACACCATATATTTT.

The chain links TRBV28 to TRBJ2-3; 12 bases are a match to TRBD2. CDR3 size: 16 residues. V shed 7 bases, J shed 2 bases, and the junction held 7 bases outside the gene matches. Germline values: CDR1 MDHEN, CDR2 SYDVKM. CDR3 nucleotide sequence: TGTGCCAGCATCCGGACTAGCGGGGATCTCACAGATACGCAGTATTTT. Protein product: CASIRTSGDLTDTQYF.

The chain employs TRBV30 and TRBJ2-7; no reliable D call. There are 11 residues in the CDR3. V shed 5 bases and J shed 11 bases, with 16 bases lying between them. CDR1 GTSNPN and CDR2 SVGIG come from the germline V gene (reference sequence). DNA of the CDR3: TGTGCCTGGGAACTTCTGACTTATAAGTACTTC. Translating it yields CAWELLTYKYF.

This clone was seen a handful of times. This sequence joins TRBV5-1 and TRBJ1-3, with D tentatively TRBD1 (6 bases). The germline V gene encodes CDR1 SGHRS and CDR2 YFSETQ. The CDR3 sequence is 16 residues long. V was cut by 1 base and J by 0 bases, with 11 bases left in between. CDR3 loop: CASSLHRQDSGNTIYF. The CDR3 nucleotides are TGCGCCAGCAGCTTGCACCGACAGGACTCTGGAAACACCATATATTTT.